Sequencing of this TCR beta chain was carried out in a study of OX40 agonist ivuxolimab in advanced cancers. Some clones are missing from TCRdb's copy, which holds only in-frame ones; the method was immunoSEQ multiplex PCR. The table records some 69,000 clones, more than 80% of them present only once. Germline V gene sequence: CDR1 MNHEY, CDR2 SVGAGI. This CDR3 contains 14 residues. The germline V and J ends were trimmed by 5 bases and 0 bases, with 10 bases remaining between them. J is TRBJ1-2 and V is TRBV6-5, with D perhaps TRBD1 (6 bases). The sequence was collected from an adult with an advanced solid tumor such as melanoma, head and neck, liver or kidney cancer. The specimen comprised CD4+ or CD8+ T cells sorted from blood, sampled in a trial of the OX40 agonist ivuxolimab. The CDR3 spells CASSHRTANYGYTF. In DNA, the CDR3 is TGTGCCAGCAGTCACAGGACAGCTAACTATGGCTACACCTTC.